The T cell receptor beta chain under discussion was sequenced for a study of technical replicates of blood from several donors. The V segment lost 5 bases and the J segment 5 bases; nucleotides outside the gene matches: 10. CDR1 and CDR2 (germline): SGHVS, FQNEAQ. The CDR3 spans 15 residues. Sequencing was performed with immunoSEQ multiplex PCR; in TCRdb, only in-frame clones are kept and a portion is missing. The sample shows about 61,000 clones, 97% of them seen only once. Sequencing used T cells isolated from PBMCs. The V gene is TRBV7-8, the J gene TRBJ1-1; TRBD1 aligns across 8 bases. The source is a human donor in good health. The CDR3 spells CASSPGQGSGTEAFF. The CDR3 coding sequence is TGTGCCAGCAGCCCAGGACAGGGCTCTGGGACTGAAGCTTTCTTT. The variable domain in full, with the rest retrieved from reference TRBV7-8 and TRBJ1-1, is GAGVSQSPRYKVAKRGQDVALRCDPISGHVSLFWYQQALGQGPEFLTYFQNEAQLDKSGLPSDRFFAERPEGSVSTLKIQRTQQEDSAVYLCASSPGQGSGTEAFFGQGTRLTVV.